These 26 T cell receptor beta chains were all obtained from the same sample, sequenced in a study of T cell responses to AZD1222 COVID-19 vaccine. The protocol was immunoSEQ multiplex PCR, while the TCRdb copy is restricted to in-frame clones and leaves out a portion. Among under 150,000 clones listed, just over 90% were seen once. The sample in question was peripheral blood, obtained on day 0 of AZD1222 vaccination. These receptors were taken from an adult in good health.

The J gene is TRBJ1-2, the V gene TRBV12-3 or TRBV12-4, with no clear D. The CDR3 is made up of 10 amino acids. The V end lost 1 base, the J end lost 8 bases, and 2 bases lay between the germline ends. This chain's CDR3 is CASSLVGYTF. The CDR3 nucleotides are TGTGCCAGCAGTTTAGTCGGCTACACCTTC.

This chain joins TRBV18 and TRBJ1-4; tentative D call: TRBD1 (6 bases). In germline, CDR1 is KGHSH, CDR2 LQKENI. V lost 6 bases, J lost 6 bases, and 14 bases lay in between. This CDR3 comprises 14 residues. The CDR3 bases are TGTGCCAGCTCCCGACAGGATCGGGATGAAAAACTGTTTTTT. Translating it yields CASSRQDRDEKLFF. Filled out from reference TRBV18 and TRBJ1-4, the complete variable domain reads NAGVMQNPRHLVRRRGQEARLRCSPMKGHSHVYWYRQLPEEGLKFMVYLQKENIIDESGMPKERFSAEFPKEGPSILRIQQVVRGDSAAYFCASSRQDRDEKLFFGSGTQLSVL.

The V and J genes are TRBV7-2 and TRBJ2-7; no definite D call. Per germline, CDR1 SGHTA and CDR2 FQGNSA. The V end was cut by 1 base, the J end by 3 bases, with 10 bases between. CDR3 length: 14 amino acids. CDR3 sequence reads: CASSLGTSLYEQYF. In DNA, the CDR3 is TGTGCCAGCAGCTTAGGGACCTCCCTCTACGAGCAGTACTTC.

The chain uses TRBV2 and TRBJ2-7; no reliable D call. Germline V gene data show CDR1 as SNHLY and CDR2 as FYNNEI. V lost 6 bases and J lost 11, with 14 bases in between. The CDR3 consists of 11 residues. The CDR3 sequence: CASRIGPPEYF. Here the CDR3 DNA reads TGTGCCAGCAGGATAGGGCCGCCCGAGTACTTC.

V and J are TRBV6-5 and TRBJ1-5; maybe TRBD1 (5 bases). This CDR3 region has 13 residues. Trimming stripped 10 bases from V and 11 bases from J, with 21 bases between. CDR1 is MNHEY and CDR2 is SVGAGI in the germline V gene. DNA for the CDR3: TGTGCCACCCAGGGCCAGCCTGAGTGGGCCCAGCATTTT. This gives the protein CATQGQPEWAQHF.

The sample holds one count of this clone. This rearrangement joins TRBV3-1 (or the pseudogene TRBV3-2) to TRBJ2-2, with D unresolved. The CDR3 has 13 residues. CDR1 is LGHDT and CDR2 is YNNKEL in the germline V gene (reference sequence). The V end lost 3 bases, the J end lost 5 bases, and 7 bases lay between the germline ends. The CDR3 reads CASSHYGTGELFF. The CDR3 DNA sequence: TGTGCCAGCAGCCATTACGGGACCGGGGAGCTGTTTTTT.

This clone was detected once. The chain couples TRBV2 to TRBJ1-5; D is unresolved. The V and J ends lost 6 bases and 0 bases respectively, with 9 bases between them. This CDR3 comprises 14 residues. CDR1 is SNHLY and CDR2 is FYNNEI in the germline V gene. Here the CDR3 reads CASRGLISNQPQHF. CDR3 coding DNA: TGTGCCAGCAGAGGCCTCATTAGCAATCAGCCCCAGCATTTT.

J is TRBJ2-5 and V is TRBV12-3 or TRBV12-4; D ambiguous. The germline V and J ends were trimmed by 4 bases and 8 bases, with 11 bases remaining between them. There are 12 residues in the CDR3. The CDR3 region has the DNA TGTGCCAGCAGTTCCCCTGACCGAACCCAGTACTTC. It yields the protein CASSSPDRTQYF.

The V gene is TRBV10-3, the J gene TRBJ2-2; 10 nucleotides line up with TRBD2. CDR1 is ENHRY and CDR2 is SYGVKD in the germline V gene. This CDR3 is built from 16 residues. The ends lost 11 bases at V and 6 bases at J; junction bases unmatched: 15. DNA of the CDR3: TGTGCCGCCAAGGGAAGCGGGGGGGTTGATGCCGGGGAGCTGTTTTTT. Its translation is CAAKGSGGVDAGELFF.

J is TRBJ1-3 and V is TRBV6-6; the D is unclear. The CDR3 has 16 residues. With 6 bases removed from V and 0 bases from J, the gap between germline ends came to 15 bases. CDR1 is MNHNY and CDR2 is SVGAGI in the germline V gene (reference sequence). CDR3 amino acids: CASSKEAAGSGNTIYF. CDR3 DNA sequence: TGTGCCAGCAGCAAAGAAGCGGCGGGCTCTGGAAACACCATATATTTT.

V and J are TRBV15 and TRBJ2-1; TRBD2 matches 11 bases. Germline V gives CDR1 LNHNV, CDR2 YYDKDF (reference sequence). This CDR3 is 16 amino acids long. The J segment lost 4 bases and the V segment lost 4 bases, leaving 6 bases of the junction unmatched. The CDR3 bases are TGTGCCACCAGCATTCTAGCGGGAGGTATATACAATGAGCAGTTCTTC. Translated, it gives CATSILAGGIYNEQFF.

This clone was detected only a few times. V and J are TRBV29-1 and TRBJ2-3; TRBD2 matches 7 bases. The germline V gene encodes CDR1 SQVTM and CDR2 ANQGSEA. V gave up 3 bases and J gave up 2 bases; unmatched junction bases: 11. CDR3 length: 16 residues. CDR3 residues: CSVDSLGGSVTDTQYF. The CDR3 bases are TGCAGCGTTGATTCCTTAGGCGGGAGTGTCACAGATACGCAGTATTTT.

V and J are TRBV6-5 and TRBJ1-1; TRBD1 might be the D (5 bases). The CDR3 runs 13 residues. The ends were cut back, 7 bases at V and 1 base at J, with 10 bases in the middle. Germline CDR1 reads MNHEY; CDR2 reads SVGAGI. CDR3 sequence reads: CASTLGGNTEAFF. As DNA, the CDR3 is TGTGCCAGCACCCTGGGGGGGAACACTGAAGCTTTCTTT.

This chain connects TRBV5-1 to TRBJ2-2; D could derive from TRBD1 or TRBD2 (5 bases each). The CDR3 has 16 amino acids. Germline loops: CDR1 SGHRS, CDR2 YFSETQ. The V and J ends lost 0 bases and 1 base respectively, with 10 bases between them. The CDR3, as DNA: TGCGCCAGCAGCTTGGGAGGGACGGGGAACACCGGGGAGCTGTTTTTT. The encoded protein is CASSLGGTGNTGELFF.

The V gene is TRBV6-2 or TRBV6-3, the J gene TRBJ1-5; D is unresolved. Deletions cut 5 bases from V and 3 bases from J, with 11 bases between. CDR3 length equals 14 residues. Germline CDR1 MNHEY, CDR2 SVGEGT. DNA for the CDR3: TGTGCCAGCAGTACCCGGCTCCTCAATCAGCCCCAGCATTTT. Translation gives CASSTRLLNQPQHF.

The chain uses TRBV11-3 and TRBJ2-1, with unresolved D. Trimming stripped 5 bases from V and 8 bases from J, with 10 bases between. The CDR3 consists of 12 residues. In germline, CDR1 is SGHNT, CDR2 YENEEA. In nucleotides, the CDR3 is TGTGCCAGCAGCCCTCAAGGGCATGAGCAGTTCTTC. Encoded protein: CASSPQGHEQFF. Looking up the rest from reference TRBV11-3 and TRBJ2-1 gives the full variable domain: EAGVVQSPRYKIIEKKQPVAFWCNPISGHNTLYWYLQNLGQGPELLIRYENEEAVDDSQLPKDRFSAERLKGVDSTLKIQPAELGDSAVYLCASSPQGHEQFFGPGTRLTVL.

This sequence joins TRBV5-5 and TRBJ1-1; D gene ambiguous. The CDR3 consists of 16 residues. Deletions cut 4 bases from V and 4 bases from J, with 20 bases between. CDR1 and CDR2 (germline): SGHKS, YYEKEE (reference sequence). The CDR3 DNA sequence: TGTGCCAGCAGCCCTAACCACGGAAGGGCGGCCACTGAAGCTTTCTTT. This sequence encodes CASSPNHGRAATEAFF.

The rearrangement joins TRBV4-2 to TRBJ1-2; D gene unclear. V was cut by 2 bases and J by 3 bases, with 10 bases left in between. Looked up from germline, CDR1 is LGHNA and CDR2 is YNFKEQ. This CDR3 contains 14 residues. DNA of the CDR3: TGTGCCAGCAGCCAATCAGGCGGGGACTATGGCTACACCTTC. Amino acids: CASSQSGGDYGYTF.

The V and J genes are TRBV3-1 (or the pseudogene TRBV3-2) and TRBJ1-4; weak D call: TRBD1 (5 bases). Trimming pared 5 bases from V and 0 bases from J, leaving 13 bases between. Germline-derived CDR1 and CDR2 are LGHDT and YNNKEL (reference sequence). CDR3 length equals 16 residues. CDR3 nucleotide sequence: TGTGCCAGCAGCTCCGTGGGGGGTGCAACTAATGAAAAACTGTTTTTT. Encoded protein: CASSSVGGATNEKLFF.

The chain is built from TRBV11-3 and TRBJ1-1; D ambiguous. CDR3 length: 13 amino acids. Deletions cut 0 bases from V and 2 bases from J, with 4 bases between. Germline V gene sequence: CDR1 SGHNT, CDR2 YENEEA. CDR3 DNA: TGTGCCAGCAGCTTAGAGGAAAACACTGAAGCTTTCTTT. The encoded protein is CASSLEENTEAFF.

This chain connects TRBV6-5 to TRBJ1-3, with D possibly matching TRBD1 (6 bases). Trimming removed 7 bases at V and 0 bases at J, with 13 bases between. This CDR3 has 15 amino acids. The germline gives CDR1 MNHEY, CDR2 SVGAGI. The CDR3 sequence is CASNLRGNSGNTIYF. The DNA for the CDR3 is TGTGCCAGCAACCTAAGGGGGAACTCTGGAAACACCATATATTTT.

In its sample, this clone was seen once. The rearrangement links TRBV18 to TRBJ1-1; D remains unclear. Germline-derived CDR1 and CDR2 are KGHSH and LQKENI. The CDR3 covers 13 residues. The V end lost 2 bases, the J end lost 0 bases, and 4 bases lay between the germline ends. In nucleotides, the CDR3 is TGTGCCAGCTCACCATCCGTGAACACTGAAGCTTTCTTT. Protein product: CASSPSVNTEAFF. Combining the CDR3 with reference TRBV18 and TRBJ1-1 gives the whole variable domain NAGVMQNPRHLVRRRGQEARLRCSPMKGHSHVYWYRQLPEEGLKFMVYLQKENIIDESGMPKERFSAEFPKEGPSILRIQQVVRGDSAAYFCASSPSVNTEAFFGQGTRLTVV.

The genes are TRBV13 and TRBJ1-2, with 7 nucleotides matching TRBD1. CDR1 and CDR2 (germline): PRHDT, FYEKMQ (reference sequence). The CDR3 consists of 14 residues. The V segment lost 5 bases and the J segment 4 bases; nucleotides outside the gene matches: 7. The CDR3 nucleotides read TGTGCCAGCAGCGTTGAGGGACAGCGCTATGGCTACACCTTC. It encodes CASSVEGQRYGYTF.

This clone was picked up one time. This chain uses TRBV6-5 with TRBJ2-7; tentative D call: TRBD1 (5 bases). Germline CDR1 reads MNHEY; CDR2 reads SVGAGI. The ends were cut back, 8 bases at V and 3 bases at J, with 14 bases in the middle. The CDR3 runs to 13 residues. DNA for the CDR3: TGTGCCAGCCGTCCCGGACAACTCTACGAGCAGTACTTC. It codes for CASRPGQLYEQYF.

This chain joins TRBV4-3 and TRBJ2-1; TRBD2 matches at 9 bases. With 5 bases clipped from V and 7 bases from J, the junction kept 9 bases outside the gene matches. Germline assignment: CDR1 LGHNA and CDR2 YSLEER. The CDR3 sequence is 15 residues long. The CDR3 here is CASSSLSAGGNEQFF. The DNA for the CDR3 is TGCGCCAGCAGCTCGCTCTCGGCGGGGGGGAATGAGCAGTTCTTC.

The chain recombines TRBV7-2 with TRBJ2-1; no clear D. Germline CDR1 reads SGHTA; CDR2 reads FQGNSA. The CDR3 loop spans 13 amino acids. The V and J ends lost 1 base and 5 bases respectively, with 6 bases between them. The CDR3 loop reads CASSLDYNNEQFF. The DNA for the CDR3 is TGTGCCAGCAGCTTAGATTACAACAATGAGCAGTTCTTC.